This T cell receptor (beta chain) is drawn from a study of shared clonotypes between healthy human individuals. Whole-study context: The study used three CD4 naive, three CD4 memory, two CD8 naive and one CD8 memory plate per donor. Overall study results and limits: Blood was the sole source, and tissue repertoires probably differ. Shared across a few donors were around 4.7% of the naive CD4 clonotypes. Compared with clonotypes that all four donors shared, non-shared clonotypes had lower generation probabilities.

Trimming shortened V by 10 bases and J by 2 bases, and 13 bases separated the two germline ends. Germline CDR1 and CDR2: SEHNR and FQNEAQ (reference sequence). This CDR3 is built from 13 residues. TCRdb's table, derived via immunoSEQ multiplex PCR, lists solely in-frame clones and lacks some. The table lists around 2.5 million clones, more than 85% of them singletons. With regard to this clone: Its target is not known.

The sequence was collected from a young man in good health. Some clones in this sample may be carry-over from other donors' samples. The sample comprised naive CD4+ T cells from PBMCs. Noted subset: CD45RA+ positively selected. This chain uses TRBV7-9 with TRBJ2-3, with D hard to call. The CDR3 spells CAKPRPVTDTQYF. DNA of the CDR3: TGTGCCAAACCGCGGCCAGTCACAGATACGCAGTATTTT.